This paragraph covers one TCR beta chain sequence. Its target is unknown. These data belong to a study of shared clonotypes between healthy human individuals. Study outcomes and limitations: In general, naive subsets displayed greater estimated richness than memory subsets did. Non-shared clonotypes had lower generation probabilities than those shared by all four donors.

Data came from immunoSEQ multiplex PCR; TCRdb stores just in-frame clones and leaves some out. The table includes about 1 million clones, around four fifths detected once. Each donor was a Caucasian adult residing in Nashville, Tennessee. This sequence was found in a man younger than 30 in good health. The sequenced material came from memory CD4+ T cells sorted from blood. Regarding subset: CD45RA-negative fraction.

CDR3 in amino acids: CASSQGEKPGQREKLFF. The CDR3 nucleotides read TGCGCCAGCAGCCAAGGTGAGAAGCCAGGCCAGCGGGAAAAACTGTTTTTT. The V gene is TRBV4-3, the J gene TRBJ1-4; no definite D call. From germline, CDR1 is LGHNA and CDR2 YSLEER. There are 17 residues in the CDR3. V dropped 1 base and J dropped 8 bases, with 20 bases sitting between them.